This T cell receptor beta chain was found in a study of T cell responses to AZD1222 COVID-19 vaccine. Clones were read by immunoSEQ multiplex PCR, and TCRdb kept only the in-frame ones, dropping some. The sample records over 90,000 clones, 88% being singletons. Germline CDR1 reads SNHLY; CDR2 reads FYNNEI. The germline V and J ends were trimmed by 2 bases and 1 base, with 5 bases remaining between them. The CDR3 consists of 13 residues. Sequences were derived from peripheral blood, sampled on day 0 of AZD1222 vaccination. The source of this sequence is an adult in good health. The genes are TRBV2 and TRBJ1-1; no firm D call. CDR3 amino acids: CASSETKNTEAFF. The CDR3 DNA follows: TGTGCCAGCAGTGAAACGAAGAACACTGAAGCTTTCTTT.